Following are 28 T cell receptor beta chains from one sample sequenced in a study of T cell responses to AZD1222 COVID-19 vaccine. Sequenced by immunoSEQ multiplex PCR; TCRdb stores in-frame clones only, minus some. The sample lists just over 95,000 clones, approximately 88% occurring once. Specimen: peripheral blood, collected on day 0 of AZD1222 vaccination. The receptor set was obtained from an adult in good health.

CDR3 nucleotides: TGTGCCAGCAGCTTGGAGGGGTTGGGGCAGTACTTC. Amino acids: CASSLEGLGQYF. The rearrangement joins TRBV5-6 to TRBJ2-7; D might be TRBD1 (5 bases). Trimming removed 0 bases at V and 9 bases at J, with 10 bases between. This CDR3 spans 12 amino acids. Germline lookup yields CDR1 SGHDT and CDR2 YYEEEE. Variable domain in full (rest from reference TRBV5-6 and TRBJ2-7): DAGVTQSPTHLIKTRGQQVTLRCSPKSGHDTVSWYQQALGQGPQFIFQYYEEEERQRGNFPDRFSGHQFPNYSSELNVNALLLGDSALYLCASSLEGLGQYFGPGTRLTVT.

The DNA for the CDR3 is TGTGCCAGCAGCCCACGGGGAAGGGACACTGAAGCTTTCTTT. This codes for CASSPRGRDTEAFF. The chain is built from TRBV9 and TRBJ1-1; D is uncertain. Germline CDR1 and CDR2: SGDLS and YYNGEE. The CDR3 length is 14 residues. V lost 4 bases to trimming and J lost 3 bases, with 13 bases between them.

This chain connects TRBV12-5 to TRBJ2-7; D is uncertain. The CDR3 loop spans 11 amino acids. Between the trimmed V and J ends, which lost 3 bases and 1 base, there was a span of 1 base. CDR1 is LGHNT, CDR2 FRNRAP, per germline. As DNA, the CDR3 is TGTGCTAGTGGTTTTTCCTACGAGCAGTACTTC. It codes for CASGFSYEQYF.

This clone has more than one count but fewer than ten. V is TRBV6-5 and J is TRBJ1-5; 7 nucleotides line up with TRBD1. The CDR3 totals 15 residues. Germline assignment: CDR1 MNHEY and CDR2 SVGAGI. The trim removed 6 bases at V and 2 bases at J, leaving 7 bases unmatched. The CDR3 nucleotides read TGTGCCAGCAGCTTGACAGGGTCAGGCAATCAGCCCCAGCATTTT. It specifies CASSLTGSGNQPQHF.

Only a few counts were recorded for this clone. V usage is TRBV5-4 and J usage is TRBJ2-2; 8 bases fit TRBD1. CDR3 length: 14 residues. Germline loops: CDR1 SGHNT, CDR2 YYREEE (reference sequence). With 6 bases clipped from V and 3 bases from J, the junction kept 4 bases outside the gene matches. The CDR3 reads CASTPQGDTGELFF. In DNA, the CDR3 is TGTGCCAGCACCCCACAGGGGGACACCGGGGAGCTGTTTTTT.

CDR3 in amino acids: CASSIRDRRWNEQFF. CDR3 sequence (DNA): TGTGCCAGCAGCATTCGGGACAGAAGATGGAATGAGCAGTTCTTC. The rearrangement uses TRBV7-2 and TRBJ2-1, with 7 bases lining up with TRBD1. V gave up 5 bases and J gave up 7 bases; unmatched junction bases: 11. Germline loops: CDR1 SGHTA, CDR2 FQGNSA. The CDR3 has 15 amino acids.

Notes on this clone: In the same sample, other DNA sequences code for this CDR3. CDR3 DNA: TGTGCCAGCAGTTTACGGCTCTATGGCTACACCTTC. Translating it yields CASSLRLYGYTF. J is TRBJ1-2 and V is TRBV28; no clear D gene. CDR1 and CDR2 from the germline V gene are MDHEN and SYDVKM. V shed 2 bases and J shed 4 bases, with 5 bases lying between them. The CDR3 extends over 12 amino acids.

The chain recombines TRBV6-2 or TRBV6-3 with TRBJ1-6; D gene ambiguous. The CDR3 has 14 residues. Trimming stripped 6 bases from V and 6 bases from J, with 12 bases between. Germline V lookup: CDR1 MNHEY, CDR2 SVGEGT. The CDR3 coding sequence is TGTGCCAGCAGCCCGACCGATTTTAATTCACCCCTCCACTTT. Translating it yields CASSPTDFNSPLHF.

The chain couples TRBV2 to TRBJ2-2; TRBD2 matches 8 bases. CDR1 is SNHLY, CDR2 FYNNEI, per germline. The CDR3 length is 17 residues. V was clipped by 5 bases and J by 4 bases; unmatched bases: 12. The CDR3 sequence: CASSSSRTSPGTGELFF. The CDR3 nucleotides read TGTGCCAGCAGTAGCAGCCGGACTAGCCCCGGCACCGGGGAGCTGTTTTTT.

This clone occurred once. V and J are TRBV7-3 and TRBJ2-7; 7 bases fit TRBD2. The CDR3 totals 13 residues. CDR1 SGHTA and CDR2 FQGTGA come from the germline V gene. Germline trimming cut 3 bases from V and 5 bases from J; bases unmatched to any gene: 4. CDR3: CASSFRRGDEQYF. Here the CDR3 DNA reads TGTGCCAGCAGCTTTCGACGGGGGGACGAGCAGTACTTC.

The chain couples TRBV27 to TRBJ1-5; tentative D call: TRBD1 (6 bases). V lost 4 bases and J lost 6, with 13 bases in between. The CDR3 has 14 amino acids. In germline, CDR1 is MNHEY, CDR2 SMNVEV (reference sequence). Here the CDR3 reads CASSSAGEGQPQHF. The CDR3 nucleotides are TGTGCCAGCAGTTCCGCAGGGGAGGGTCAGCCCCAGCATTTT.

CDR3 loop: CASSPSGYSNQPQHF. For the CDR3, the DNA is TGTGCCAGCAGCCCTAGCGGGTATAGCAATCAGCCCCAGCATTTT. The genes are TRBV7-6 and TRBJ1-5; D gene ambiguous. The CDR3 covers 15 residues. In germline, CDR1 is SGHVS, CDR2 FNYEAQ. The V end was cut by 5 bases, the J end by 0 bases, with 11 bases between.

CDR3 nucleotide sequence: TGTGCCAGCAGTTACTCAGGACAGGGGGACACTGAAGCTTTCTTT. Residues: CASSYSGQGDTEAFF. The chain has TRBV6-2 or TRBV6-3 and TRBJ1-1; 10 bases fit TRBD1. Trimming removed 0 bases from V and 3 bases from J; junction bases left unmatched: 1. Per the germline V gene, CDR1 is MNHEY and CDR2 is SVGEGT. The CDR3 loop spans 15 amino acids.

The J gene is TRBJ1-2, the V gene TRBV14, with a possible D match to TRBD1 (6 bases). Trimming pared 1 base from V and 4 bases from J, leaving 16 bases between. The V gene's germline CDR1 is SGHDN and CDR2 FVKESK. The CDR3 is 16 amino acids. This chain's CDR3 is CASSQGRGAAAYGYTF. The CDR3 region has the DNA TGTGCCAGCAGCCAAGGTCGGGGGGCCGCCGCCTATGGCTACACCTTC.

The V gene is TRBV7-2, the J gene TRBJ1-4, with D uncertain. Trimming shortened V by 2 bases and J by 7 bases, and 14 bases separated the two germline ends. The CDR3 loop spans 15 amino acids. Germline V CDR1 and CDR2: SGHTA, FQGNSA. The CDR3 DNA reads as TGTGCCAGCAGCTTACGAGAAGGGTTAAGTGAAAAACTGTTTTTT. It yields the protein CASSLREGLSEKLFF. The variable domain in full, with the rest retrieved from reference TRBV7-2 and TRBJ1-4, is GAGVSQSPSNKVTEKGKDVELRCDPISGHTALYWYRQSLGQGLEFLIYFQGNSAPDKSGLPSDRFSAERTGGSVSTLTIQRTQQEDSAVYLCASSLREGLSEKLFFGSGTQLSVL.

The chain combines TRBV6-4 with TRBJ2-2; D gene unclear. The CDR3 totals 13 residues. V was cut by 4 bases and J by 2 bases, with 5 bases left in between. Germline loops: CDR1 MRHNA, CDR2 SNTAGT. CDR3 residues: CASSAGNTGELFF. The CDR3 nucleotides read TGTGCCAGCAGTGCAGGAAACACCGGGGAGCTGTTTTTT.

This chain links TRBV19 with TRBJ1-1; D remains unclear. Trimming removed 3 bases at V and 0 bases at J, with 8 bases between. Per germline, CDR1 LNHDA and CDR2 SQIVND (reference sequence). The CDR3 spans 14 residues. CDR3 DNA: TGTGCCAGTAGTATCTGGCAGATGAACACTGAAGCTTTCTTT. It yields the protein CASSIWQMNTEAFF.

The chain carries TRBV28 and TRBJ1-2, with D maybe TRBD1 (6 bases). Germline V CDR1 and CDR2: MDHEN, SYDVKM. The CDR3 sequence is 16 residues long. V gave up 5 bases and J gave up 4 bases, with 20 bases separating them. The CDR3 nucleotides read TGTGCCAGCAGTCGACCCCCTGTGGGGGCGGGCTATGGCTACACCTTC. Amino acid sequence: CASSRPPVGAGYGYTF.

This clone was detected only once. The chain links TRBV14 to TRBJ2-2; 8 positions agree with TRBD2. The CDR3 loop spans 16 amino acids. The J segment lost 0 bases and the V segment lost 2 bases, leaving 2 bases of the junction unmatched. The germline V gene encodes CDR1 SGHDN and CDR2 FVKESK. The CDR3 sequence is CASSQRGLANTGELFF. The CDR3 DNA sequence: TGTGCCAGCAGCCAAAGGGGACTAGCGAACACCGGGGAGCTGTTTTTT.

The chain recombines TRBV13 with TRBJ2-1, with 10 bases matching TRBD2. This CDR3 comprises 15 residues. Germline assignment: CDR1 PRHDT and CDR2 FYEKMQ (reference sequence). J gave up 10 bases and V 4 bases, and 10 bases lay outside the gene matches. The CDR3 DNA reads TGTGCCAGCAGCTCCCCTCAGCGGGGGGGCAACGAGCAGTTCTTC. Translated, it gives CASSSPQRGGNEQFF.

The CDR3 here is CASSSTGPQHF. The CDR3 DNA reads as TGTGCCAGCAGTTCTACAGGGCCCCAGCATTTT. This chain links TRBV28 with TRBJ1-5; perhaps TRBD1 as D (5 bases). This CDR3 has 11 residues. V lost 4 bases and J lost 9, with 7 bases in between. Germline loops: CDR1 MDHEN, CDR2 SYDVKM. Supplemented by reference TRBV28 and TRBJ1-5, the full variable domain reads DVKVTQSSRYLVKRTGEKVFLECVQDMDHENMFWYRQDPGLGLRLIYFSYDVKMKEKGDIPEGYSVSREKKERFSLILESASTNQTSMYLCASSSTGPQHFGDGTRLSIL.

This clone was counted a single time. The V and J genes are TRBV27 and TRBJ1-2; possibly TRBD1 for D (6 bases). The V gene's germline CDR1 is MNHEY and CDR2 SMNVEV (reference sequence). This CDR3 has 12 amino acids. The ends were cut back, 5 bases at V and 4 bases at J, with 8 bases in the middle. CDR3 coding DNA: TGTGCCAGCAGTCCACAGGGCTATGGCTACACCTTC. Amino acid sequence: CASSPQGYGYTF.

The chain is built from TRBV30 and TRBJ2-7, with TRBD2 as a possible D gene (5 bases). The CDR3 spans 14 residues. V was pared by 5 bases and J by 7 bases, with 21 bases between. CDR1 is GTSNPN, CDR2 SVGIG, per germline (reference sequence). CDR3 region: CAWDGTPGWGEQYF. The CDR3 nucleotides are TGTGCCTGGGACGGCACGCCGGGGTGGGGAGAGCAGTACTTC.

The chain links TRBV19 to TRBJ2-3, with a weak D call TRBD1 (6 bases). V was trimmed by 4 bases and J by 2 bases, leaving 19 bases between them. The CDR3 spans 17 residues. The V gene's germline CDR1 is LNHDA and CDR2 SQIVND (reference sequence). The CDR3 here is CASSRTDRRGYTDTQYF. Here the CDR3 DNA reads TGTGCCAGTAGTAGGACCGACAGGCGAGGGTACACAGATACGCAGTATTTT.

V usage is TRBV6-4 and J usage is TRBJ2-2, with 8 bases matching TRBD1. The CDR3 consists of 15 residues. Germline V CDR1 and CDR2: MRHNA, SNTAGT. With 0 bases clipped from V and 8 bases from J, the junction kept 5 bases outside the gene matches. The CDR3 DNA is TGTGCCAGCAGTGACTCGACAGGGGAGAGTGGGGAGCTGTTTTTT. Translation gives CASSDSTGESGELFF.

The V gene is TRBV30, the J gene TRBJ2-3; D may correspond to TRBD1 or TRBD2 (6 bases each). V was cut by 3 bases and J by 0 bases, with 16 bases left in between. Germline V lookup: CDR1 GTSNPN, CDR2 SVGIG (reference sequence). The CDR3 has 16 residues. The CDR3 region has the DNA TGTGCCTGGAGCTTAGTAGGGGGGTGGAGCACAGATACGCAGTATTTT. Protein: CAWSLVGGWSTDTQYF. The entire variable domain, with the rest obtained from reference TRBV30 and TRBJ2-3, is as follows: SQTIHQWPATLVQPVGSPLSLECTVEGTSNPNLYWYRQAAGRGLQLLFYSVGIGQISSEVPQNLSASRPQDRQFILSSKKLLLSDSGFYLCAWSLVGGWSTDTQYFGPGTRLTVL.

The chain employs TRBV5-5 and TRBJ2-6, with D unclear. The CDR3 loop spans 14 amino acids. The V end was cut by 4 bases, the J end by 2 bases, with 7 bases between. Germline-derived CDR1 and CDR2 are SGHKS and YYEKEE (reference sequence). CDR3 sequence: CASSLIAGANVLTF. In DNA form, the CDR3 reads TGTGCCAGCAGCCTCATAGCTGGGGCCAACGTCCTGACTTTC.

The CDR3: CASSPDRSTDTQYF. In DNA, the CDR3 is TGTGCCAGCAGTCCGGACAGGAGCACAGATACGCAGTATTTT. The chain links TRBV6-6 to TRBJ2-3; 7 nucleotides align to TRBD1. The CDR3 runs 14 residues. V gave up 5 bases and J gave up 0 bases; unmatched junction bases: 2. Germline V CDR1 and CDR2: MNHNY, SVGAGI (reference sequence).